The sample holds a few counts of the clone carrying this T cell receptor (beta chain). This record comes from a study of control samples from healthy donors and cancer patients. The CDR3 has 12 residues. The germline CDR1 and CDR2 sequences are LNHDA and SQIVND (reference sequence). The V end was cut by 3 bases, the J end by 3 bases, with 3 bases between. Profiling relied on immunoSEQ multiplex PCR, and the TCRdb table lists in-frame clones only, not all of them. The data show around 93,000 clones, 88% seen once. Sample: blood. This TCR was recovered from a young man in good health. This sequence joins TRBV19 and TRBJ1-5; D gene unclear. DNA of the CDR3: TGTGCCAGTAGTATTGCCAATCAGCCCCAGCATTTT. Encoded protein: CASSIANQPQHF.